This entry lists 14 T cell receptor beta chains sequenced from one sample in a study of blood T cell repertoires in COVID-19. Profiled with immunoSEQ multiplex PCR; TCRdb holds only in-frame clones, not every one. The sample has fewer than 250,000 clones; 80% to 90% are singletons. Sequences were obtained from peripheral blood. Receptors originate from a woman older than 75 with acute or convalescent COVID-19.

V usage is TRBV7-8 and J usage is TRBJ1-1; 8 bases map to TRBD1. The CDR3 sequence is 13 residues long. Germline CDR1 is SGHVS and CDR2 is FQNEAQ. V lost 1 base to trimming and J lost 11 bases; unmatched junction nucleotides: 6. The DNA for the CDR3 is TGTGCCAGCAGCTTAGAGGACAGGGTTATGGCTTTCTTT. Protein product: CASSLEDRVMAFF.

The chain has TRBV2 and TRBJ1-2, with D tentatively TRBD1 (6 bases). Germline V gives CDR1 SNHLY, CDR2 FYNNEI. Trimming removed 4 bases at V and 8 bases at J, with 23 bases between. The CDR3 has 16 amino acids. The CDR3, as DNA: TGTGCCAGCAGTGCCCTTACCCAGACGACCAGGGGCGGCTACACCTTC. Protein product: CASSALTQTTRGGYTF.

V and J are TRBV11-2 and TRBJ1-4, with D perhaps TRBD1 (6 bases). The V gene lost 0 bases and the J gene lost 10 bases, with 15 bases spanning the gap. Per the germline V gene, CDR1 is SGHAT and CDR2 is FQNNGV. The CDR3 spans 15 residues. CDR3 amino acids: CASSLEATGSGKLFF. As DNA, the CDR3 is TGTGCCAGCAGCTTAGAGGCCACAGGGTCAGGAAAACTGTTTTTT. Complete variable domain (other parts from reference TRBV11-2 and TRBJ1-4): EAGVAQSPRYKIIEKRQSVAFWCNPISGHATLYWYQQILGQGPKLLIQFQNNGVVDDSQLPKDRFSAERLKGVDSTLKIQPAKLEDSAVYLCASSLEATGSGKLFFGSGTQLSVL.

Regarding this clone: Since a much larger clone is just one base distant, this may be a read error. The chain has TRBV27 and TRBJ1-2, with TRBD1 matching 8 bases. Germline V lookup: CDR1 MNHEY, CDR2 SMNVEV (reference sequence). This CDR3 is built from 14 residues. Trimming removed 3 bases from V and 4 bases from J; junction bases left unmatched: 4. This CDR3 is CASSFTGGGYGYTF. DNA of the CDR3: TGTGCCAGCAGTTTTACAGGGGGAGGCTATGGCTACACCTTC.

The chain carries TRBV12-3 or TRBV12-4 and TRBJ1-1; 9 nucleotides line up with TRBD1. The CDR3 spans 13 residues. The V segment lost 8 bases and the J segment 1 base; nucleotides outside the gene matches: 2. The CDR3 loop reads CASLQGANTEAFF. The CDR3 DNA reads TGTGCCAGCCTACAGGGGGCGAACACTGAAGCTTTCTTT.

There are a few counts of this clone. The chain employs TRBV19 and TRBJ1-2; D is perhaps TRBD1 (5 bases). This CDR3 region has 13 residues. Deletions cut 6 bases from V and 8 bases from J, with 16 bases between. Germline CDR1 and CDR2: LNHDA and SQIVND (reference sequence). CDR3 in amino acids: CASRYIGEGGYTF. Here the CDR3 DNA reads TGTGCCAGTAGATACATAGGGGAGGGCGGCTACACCTTC.

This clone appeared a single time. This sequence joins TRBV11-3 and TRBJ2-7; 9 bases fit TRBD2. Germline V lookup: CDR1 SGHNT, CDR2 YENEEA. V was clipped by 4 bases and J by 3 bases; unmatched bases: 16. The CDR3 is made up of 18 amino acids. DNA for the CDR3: TGTGCCAGCAGCTCAACCAAGGGAGTAGCGGGGGCCCACTACGAGCAGTACTTC. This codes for CASSSTKGVAGAHYEQYF. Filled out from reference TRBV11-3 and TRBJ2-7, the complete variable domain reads EAGVVQSPRYKIIEKKQPVAFWCNPISGHNTLYWYLQNLGQGPELLIRYENEEAVDDSQLPKDRFSAERLKGVDSTLKIQPAELGDSAVYLCASSSTKGVAGAHYEQYFGPGTRLTVT.

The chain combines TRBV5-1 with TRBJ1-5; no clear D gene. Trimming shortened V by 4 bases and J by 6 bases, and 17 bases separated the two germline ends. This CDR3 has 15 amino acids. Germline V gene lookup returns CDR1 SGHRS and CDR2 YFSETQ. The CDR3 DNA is TGCGCCAGCAGCCCCGGGGAGGGCCAAGGTCAGCCCCAGCATTTT. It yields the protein CASSPGEGQGQPQHF. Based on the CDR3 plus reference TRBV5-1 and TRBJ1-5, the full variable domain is KAGVTQTPRYLIKTRGQQVTLSCSPISGHRSVSWYQQTPGQGLQFLFEYFSETQRNKGNFPGRFSGRQFSNSRSEMNVSTLELGDSALYLCASSPGEGQGQPQHFGDGTRLSIL.

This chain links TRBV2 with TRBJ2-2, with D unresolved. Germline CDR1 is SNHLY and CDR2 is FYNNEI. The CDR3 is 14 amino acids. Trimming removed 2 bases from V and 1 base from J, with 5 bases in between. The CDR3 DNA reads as TGTGCCAGCAGTGAACGCAGGAACACCGGGGAGCTGTTTTTT. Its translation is CASSERRNTGELFF.

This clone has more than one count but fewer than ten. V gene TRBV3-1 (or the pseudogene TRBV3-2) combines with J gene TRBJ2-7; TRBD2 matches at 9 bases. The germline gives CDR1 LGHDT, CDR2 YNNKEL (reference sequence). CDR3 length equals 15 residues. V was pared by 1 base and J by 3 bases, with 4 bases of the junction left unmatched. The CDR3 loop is CASSQGIAGDYEQYF. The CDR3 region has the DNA TGTGCCAGCAGCCAAGGTATAGCGGGAGACTACGAGCAGTACTTC.

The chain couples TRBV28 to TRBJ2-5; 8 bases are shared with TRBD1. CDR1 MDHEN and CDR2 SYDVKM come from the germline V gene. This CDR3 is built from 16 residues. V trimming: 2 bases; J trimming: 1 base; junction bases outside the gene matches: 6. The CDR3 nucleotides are TGTGCCAGCAGTTTAGCAGGGGGCGGTTTCCAAGAGACCCAGTACTTC. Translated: CASSLAGGGFQETQYF.

This chain's CDR3 is CASSLIQGKNTEAFF. The CDR3 nucleotides read TGTGCCAGCAGCTTAATACAGGGGAAGAACACTGAAGCTTTCTTT. The J gene is TRBJ1-1, the V gene TRBV11-2; 7 bases align to TRBD1. With V trimmed by 2 bases and J by 1 base, 4 bases remained unmatched. The CDR3 totals 15 residues. CDR1 is SGHAT and CDR2 is FQNNGV in the germline V gene. Full variable domain (missing parts from reference TRBV11-2 and TRBJ1-1): EAGVAQSPRYKIIEKRQSVAFWCNPISGHATLYWYQQILGQGPKLLIQFQNNGVVDDSQLPKDRFSAERLKGVDSTLKIQPAKLEDSAVYLCASSLIQGKNTEAFFGQGTRLTVV.

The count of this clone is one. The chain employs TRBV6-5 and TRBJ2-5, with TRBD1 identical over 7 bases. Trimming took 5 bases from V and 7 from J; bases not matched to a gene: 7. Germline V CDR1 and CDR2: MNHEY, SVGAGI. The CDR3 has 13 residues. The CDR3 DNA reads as TGTGCCAGCAGTCGAACAGGGGCCGCGACCCAGTACTTC. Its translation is CASSRTGAATQYF.

The CDR3 nucleotides read TGTGCCATCAGTGAGAGTACAGACTCCTACGAGCAGTACTTC. Translation gives CAISESTDSYEQYF. The chain couples TRBV10-3 to TRBJ2-7; D unclear. From germline, CDR1 is ENHRY and CDR2 SYGVKD. Trimming took off 2 bases at V and 0 bases at J, with 8 bases between the two ends. This CDR3 has 14 amino acids.